These 4 T cell receptor beta chains originate from one sample sequenced in a study of cytomegalovirus exposure and HLA in healthy donors. Researchers ran the PCR with 60 Vbeta and 13 Jbeta primers. TCRdb's copy holds only in-frame clones and misses some; the assay was immunoSEQ multiplex PCR. The table includes more than 100,000 clones, under 70% detected once. Sequences were obtained from PBMCs. Every receptor here comes from a man aged 18 to 30 in good health and CMV-seronegative.

The rearrangement uses TRBV6-6 and TRBJ2-1; 8 nucleotides agree with TRBD2. There are 15 residues in the CDR3. With V trimmed by 4 bases and J by 8 bases, 10 bases remained unmatched. The germline CDR1 and CDR2 sequences are MNHNY and SVGAGI (reference sequence). CDR3 amino acids: CASSSFRVAGYEQFF. The CDR3 bases are TGTGCCAGCAGTTCCTTCAGGGTAGCGGGATATGAGCAGTTCTTC.

This clone was counted only a few times. This sample includes further DNA sequences coding for the same CDR3. The chain couples TRBV27 to TRBJ1-5, with TRBD1 as a possible D gene (5 bases). There are 15 residues in the CDR3. The V gene lost 2 bases and the J gene lost 2 bases, with 10 bases spanning the gap. Germline lookup yields CDR1 MNHEY and CDR2 SMNVEV (reference sequence). The CDR3 DNA sequence: TGTGCCAGCAGTTTAGGTTGGGGGGGCAATCAGCCCCAGCATTTT. Translation: CASSLGWGGNQPQHF.

The chain couples TRBV19 to TRBJ1-2; the match to TRBD1 covers 8 bases. This CDR3 contains 13 residues. V shed 6 bases and J 8 bases; nucleotides not matched to a gene: 8. The germline V gene has CDR1 LNHDA and CDR2 SQIVND (reference sequence). The CDR3 DNA is TGTGCCAGTAGACCGGACAGGGCTCGGGGCTACACCTTC. The encoded protein is CASRPDRARGYTF.

The rearrangement uses TRBV30 and TRBJ1-3; no firm D call. Per germline, CDR1 GTSNPN and CDR2 SVGIG (reference sequence). Trimming cost V 7 bases and J 2 bases, with 6 bases left between them. CDR3 length: 11 amino acids. The CDR3 coding sequence is TGTGCCTCGACTCCTGGAAACACCATATATTTT. Protein: CASTPGNTIYF.